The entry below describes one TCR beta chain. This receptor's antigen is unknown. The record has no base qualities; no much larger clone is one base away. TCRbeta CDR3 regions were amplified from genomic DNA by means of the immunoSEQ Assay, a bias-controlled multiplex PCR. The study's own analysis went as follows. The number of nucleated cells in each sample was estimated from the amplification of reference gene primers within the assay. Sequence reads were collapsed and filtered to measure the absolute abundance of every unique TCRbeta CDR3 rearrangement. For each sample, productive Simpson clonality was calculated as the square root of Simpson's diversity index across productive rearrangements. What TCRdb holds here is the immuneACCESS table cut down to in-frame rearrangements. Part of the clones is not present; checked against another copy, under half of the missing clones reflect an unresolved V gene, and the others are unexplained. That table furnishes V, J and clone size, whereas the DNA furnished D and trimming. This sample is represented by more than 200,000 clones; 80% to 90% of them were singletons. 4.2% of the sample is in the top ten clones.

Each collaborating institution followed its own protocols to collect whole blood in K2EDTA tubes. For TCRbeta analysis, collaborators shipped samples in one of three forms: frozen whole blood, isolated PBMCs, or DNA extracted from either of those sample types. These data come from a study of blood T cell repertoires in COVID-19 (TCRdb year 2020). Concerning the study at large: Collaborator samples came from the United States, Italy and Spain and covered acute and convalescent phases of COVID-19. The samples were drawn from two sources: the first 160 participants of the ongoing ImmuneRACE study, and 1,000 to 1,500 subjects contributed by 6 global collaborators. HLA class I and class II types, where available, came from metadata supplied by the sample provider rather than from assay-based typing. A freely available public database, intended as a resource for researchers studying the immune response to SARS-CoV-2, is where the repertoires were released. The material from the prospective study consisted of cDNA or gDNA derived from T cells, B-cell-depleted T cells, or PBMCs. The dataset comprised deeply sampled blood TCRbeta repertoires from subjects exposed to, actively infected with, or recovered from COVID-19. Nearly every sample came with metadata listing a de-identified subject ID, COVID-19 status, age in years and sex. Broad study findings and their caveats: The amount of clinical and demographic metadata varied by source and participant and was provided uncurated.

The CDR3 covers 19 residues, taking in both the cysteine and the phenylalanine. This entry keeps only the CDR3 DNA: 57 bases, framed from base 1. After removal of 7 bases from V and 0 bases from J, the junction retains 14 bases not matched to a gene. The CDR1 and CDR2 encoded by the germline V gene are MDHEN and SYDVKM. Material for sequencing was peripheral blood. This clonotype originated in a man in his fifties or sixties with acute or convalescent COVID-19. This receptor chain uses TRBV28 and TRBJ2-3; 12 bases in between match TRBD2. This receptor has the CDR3 CASNQPLSSGRESTDTQYF. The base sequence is TGTGCCAGCAATCAACCCCTGTCTAGCGGGAGGGAGAGCACAGATACGCAGTATTTT.